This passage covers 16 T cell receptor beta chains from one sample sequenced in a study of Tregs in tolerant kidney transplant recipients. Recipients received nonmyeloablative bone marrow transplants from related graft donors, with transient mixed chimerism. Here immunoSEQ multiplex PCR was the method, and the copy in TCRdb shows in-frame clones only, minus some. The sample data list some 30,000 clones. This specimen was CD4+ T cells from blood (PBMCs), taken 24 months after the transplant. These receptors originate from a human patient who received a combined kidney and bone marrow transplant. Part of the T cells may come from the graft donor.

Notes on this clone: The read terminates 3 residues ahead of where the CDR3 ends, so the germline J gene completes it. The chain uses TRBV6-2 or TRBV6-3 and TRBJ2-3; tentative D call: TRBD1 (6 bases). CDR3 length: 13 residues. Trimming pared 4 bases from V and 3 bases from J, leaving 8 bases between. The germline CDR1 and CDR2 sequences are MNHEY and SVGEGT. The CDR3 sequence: CASSSGVTDTQYF. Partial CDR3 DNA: TGTGCCAGCAGTTCAGGGGTTACAGATACG.

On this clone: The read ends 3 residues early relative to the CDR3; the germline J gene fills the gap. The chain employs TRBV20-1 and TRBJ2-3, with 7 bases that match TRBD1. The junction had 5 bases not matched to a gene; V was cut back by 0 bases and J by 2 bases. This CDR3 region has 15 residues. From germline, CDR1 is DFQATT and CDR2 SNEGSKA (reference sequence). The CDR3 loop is CSARDDRDYTDTQYF. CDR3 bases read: TGCAGTGCTAGAGATGACAGGGATTACACAGATACG.

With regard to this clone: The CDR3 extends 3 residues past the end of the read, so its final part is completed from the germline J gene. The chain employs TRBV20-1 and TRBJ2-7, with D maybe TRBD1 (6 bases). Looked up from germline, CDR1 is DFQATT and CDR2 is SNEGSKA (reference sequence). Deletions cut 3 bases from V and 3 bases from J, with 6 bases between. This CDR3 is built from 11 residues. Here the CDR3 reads CSARTGYEQYF. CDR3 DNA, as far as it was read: TGCAGTGCTAGGACAGGCTACGAG.

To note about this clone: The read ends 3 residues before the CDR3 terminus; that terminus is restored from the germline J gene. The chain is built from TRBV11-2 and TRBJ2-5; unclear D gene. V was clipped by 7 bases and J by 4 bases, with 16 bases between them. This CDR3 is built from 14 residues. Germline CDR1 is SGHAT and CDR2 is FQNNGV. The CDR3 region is CASTSWPRLETQYF. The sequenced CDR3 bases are TGTGCCAGCACCAGTTGGCCCAGATTAGAGACC.

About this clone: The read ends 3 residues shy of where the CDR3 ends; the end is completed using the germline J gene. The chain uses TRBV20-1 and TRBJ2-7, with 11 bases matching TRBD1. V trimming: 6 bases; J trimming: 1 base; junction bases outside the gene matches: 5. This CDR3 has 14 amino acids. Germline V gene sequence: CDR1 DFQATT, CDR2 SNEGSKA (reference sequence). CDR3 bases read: TGCAGTGCAATAGGACAGGGGGCATCCTACGAG. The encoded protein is CSAIGQGASYE. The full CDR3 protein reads CSAIGQGASYEQYF.

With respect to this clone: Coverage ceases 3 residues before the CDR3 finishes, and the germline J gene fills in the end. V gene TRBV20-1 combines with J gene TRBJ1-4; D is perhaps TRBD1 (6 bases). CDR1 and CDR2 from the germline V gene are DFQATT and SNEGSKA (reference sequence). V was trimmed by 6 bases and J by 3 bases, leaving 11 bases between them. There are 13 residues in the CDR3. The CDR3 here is CSAYRASNEKLFF. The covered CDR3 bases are TGCAGTGCATACAGGGCGTCTAATGAAAAA.

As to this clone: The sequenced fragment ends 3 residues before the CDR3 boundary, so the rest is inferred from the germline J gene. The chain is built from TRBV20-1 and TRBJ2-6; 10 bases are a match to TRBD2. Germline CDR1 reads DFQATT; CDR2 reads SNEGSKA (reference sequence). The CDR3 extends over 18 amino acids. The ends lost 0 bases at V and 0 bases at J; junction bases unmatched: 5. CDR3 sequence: CSARDRASGSSGANVLTF. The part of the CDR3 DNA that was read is TGCAGTGCTAGAGATCGGGCTAGCGGGAGCTCTGGGGCCAACGTC.

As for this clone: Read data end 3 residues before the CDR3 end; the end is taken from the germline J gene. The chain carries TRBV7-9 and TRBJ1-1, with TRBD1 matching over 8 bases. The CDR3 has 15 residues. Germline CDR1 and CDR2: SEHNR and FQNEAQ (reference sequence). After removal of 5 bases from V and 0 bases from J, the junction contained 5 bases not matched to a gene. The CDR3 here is CASSPGQGLNTEAFF. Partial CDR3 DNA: TGTGCCAGCAGCCCCGGACAGGGCCTGAACACTGAA.

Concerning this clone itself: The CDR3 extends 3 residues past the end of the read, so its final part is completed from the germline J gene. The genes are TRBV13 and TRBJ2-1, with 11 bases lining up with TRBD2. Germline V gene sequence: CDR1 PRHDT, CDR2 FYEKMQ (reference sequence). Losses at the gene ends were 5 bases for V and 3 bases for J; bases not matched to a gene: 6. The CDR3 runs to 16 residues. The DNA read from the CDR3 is TGTGCCAGCAGCCGAATAGCGGGAGGGATCTACAATGAG. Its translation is CASSRIAGGIYNE. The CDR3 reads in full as CASSRIAGGIYNEQFF.

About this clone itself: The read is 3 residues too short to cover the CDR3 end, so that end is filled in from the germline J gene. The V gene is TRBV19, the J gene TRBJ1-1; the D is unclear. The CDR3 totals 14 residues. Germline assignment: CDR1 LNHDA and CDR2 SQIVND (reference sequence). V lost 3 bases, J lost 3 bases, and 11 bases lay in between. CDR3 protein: CASSIMGSYTEAFF. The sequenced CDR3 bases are TGTGCCAGTAGTATCATGGGCTCCTACACTGAA.

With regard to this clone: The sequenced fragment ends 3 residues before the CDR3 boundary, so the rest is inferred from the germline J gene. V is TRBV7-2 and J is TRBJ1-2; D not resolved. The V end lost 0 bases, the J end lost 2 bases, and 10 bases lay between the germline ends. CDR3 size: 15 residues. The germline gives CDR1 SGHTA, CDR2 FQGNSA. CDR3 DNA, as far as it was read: TGTGCCAGCAGCTTAGCCACAGCACAAAACTATGGC. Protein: CASSLATAQNYG. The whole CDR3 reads CASSLATAQNYGYTF.

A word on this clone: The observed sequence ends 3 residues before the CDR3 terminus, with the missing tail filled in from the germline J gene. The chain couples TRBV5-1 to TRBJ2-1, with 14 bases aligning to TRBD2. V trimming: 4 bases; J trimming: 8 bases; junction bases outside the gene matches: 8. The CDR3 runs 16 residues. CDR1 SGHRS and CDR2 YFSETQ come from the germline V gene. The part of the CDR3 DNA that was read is TGCGCCAGCAGCGGAACGGGACTAGCGGGAGCTCATGAG. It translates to CASSGTGLAGAHE. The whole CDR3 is CASSGTGLAGAHEQFF.

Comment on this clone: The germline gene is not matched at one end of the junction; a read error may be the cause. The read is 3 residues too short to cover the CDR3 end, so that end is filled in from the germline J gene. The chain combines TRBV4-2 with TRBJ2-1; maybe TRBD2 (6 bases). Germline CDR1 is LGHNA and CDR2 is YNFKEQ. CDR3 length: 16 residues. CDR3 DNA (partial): TGCGCCAGCAGCCAAGAAGCGGCGGGAAGGAACAATGAG. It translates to CASSQEAAGRNNE. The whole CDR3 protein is CASSQEAAGRNNEQFF.

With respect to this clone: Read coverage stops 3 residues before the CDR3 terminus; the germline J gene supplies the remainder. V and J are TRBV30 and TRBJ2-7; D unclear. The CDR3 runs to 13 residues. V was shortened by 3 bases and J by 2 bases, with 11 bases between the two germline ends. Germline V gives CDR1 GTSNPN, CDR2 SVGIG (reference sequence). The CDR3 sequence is CAWRKVFTYEQYF. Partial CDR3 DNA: TGTGCCTGGAGGAAGGTATTCACCTACGAG.

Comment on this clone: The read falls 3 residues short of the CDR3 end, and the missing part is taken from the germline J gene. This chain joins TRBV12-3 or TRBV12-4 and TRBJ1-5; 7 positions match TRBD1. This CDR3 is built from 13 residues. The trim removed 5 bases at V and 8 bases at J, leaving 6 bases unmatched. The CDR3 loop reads CASSGGGLEPQHF. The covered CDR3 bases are TGTGCCAGCAGTGGAGGGGGCTTGGAGCCC.

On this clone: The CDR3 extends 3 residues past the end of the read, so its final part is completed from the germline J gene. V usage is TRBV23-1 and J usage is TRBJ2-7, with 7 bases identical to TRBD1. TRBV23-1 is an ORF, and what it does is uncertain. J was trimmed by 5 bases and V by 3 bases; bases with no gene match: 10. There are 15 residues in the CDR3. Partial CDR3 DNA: TGCGCCAGCAGTCATCGGACAGGAAGGCTTAACGAG. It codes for CASSHRTGRLNE. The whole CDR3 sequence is CASSHRTGRLNEQYF.